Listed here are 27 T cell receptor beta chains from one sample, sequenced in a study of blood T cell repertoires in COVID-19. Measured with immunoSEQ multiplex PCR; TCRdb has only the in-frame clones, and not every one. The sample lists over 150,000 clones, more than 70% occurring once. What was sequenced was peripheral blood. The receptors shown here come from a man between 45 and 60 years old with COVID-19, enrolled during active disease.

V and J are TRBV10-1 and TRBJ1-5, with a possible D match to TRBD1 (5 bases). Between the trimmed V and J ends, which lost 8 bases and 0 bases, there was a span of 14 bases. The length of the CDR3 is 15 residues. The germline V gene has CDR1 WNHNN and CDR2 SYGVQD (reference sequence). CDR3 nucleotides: TGCGCCAGCGACCCGGCGACAGATAGCAATCAGCCCCAGCATTTT. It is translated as CASDPATDSNQPQHF.

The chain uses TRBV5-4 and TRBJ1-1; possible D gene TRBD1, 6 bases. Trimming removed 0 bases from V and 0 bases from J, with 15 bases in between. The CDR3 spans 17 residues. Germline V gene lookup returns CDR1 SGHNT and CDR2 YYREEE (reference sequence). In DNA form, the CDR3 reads TGTGCCAGCAGCTTGGGGATGATAGGACAGTTGAACACTGAAGCTTTCTTT. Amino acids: CASSLGMIGQLNTEAFF.

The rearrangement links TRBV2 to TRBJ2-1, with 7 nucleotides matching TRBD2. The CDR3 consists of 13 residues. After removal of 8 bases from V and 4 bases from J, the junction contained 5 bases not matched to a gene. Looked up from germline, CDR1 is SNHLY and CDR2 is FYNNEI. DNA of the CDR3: TGTGCCAGCGCGAGGGGAGGGTACAATGAGCAGTTCTTC. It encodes CASARGGYNEQFF.

The chain's CDR3 is CASSLSGTDTQYF. The CDR3 nucleotides read TGCGCCAGCAGCTTGTCGGGCACAGATACGCAGTATTTT. The chain recombines TRBV5-1 with TRBJ2-3, with unresolved D. This CDR3 has 13 amino acids. Per germline, CDR1 SGHRS and CDR2 YFSETQ. Deletions cut 1 base from V and 1 base from J, with 4 bases between.

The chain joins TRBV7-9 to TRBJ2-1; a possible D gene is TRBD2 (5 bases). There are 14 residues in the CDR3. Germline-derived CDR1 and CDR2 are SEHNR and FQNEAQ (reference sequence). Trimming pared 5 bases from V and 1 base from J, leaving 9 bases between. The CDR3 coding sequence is TGTGCCAGCAGCAACAGCGGATCCTACAATGAGCAGTTCTTC. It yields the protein CASSNSGSYNEQFF.

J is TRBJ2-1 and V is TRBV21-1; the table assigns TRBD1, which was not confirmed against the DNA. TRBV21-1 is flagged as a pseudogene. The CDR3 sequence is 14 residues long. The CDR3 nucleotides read TGTGCAGCAGCAAGGGGTCCCTCTTCCAATGAGCAGTTCTTC. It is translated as CAAARGPSSNEQFF.

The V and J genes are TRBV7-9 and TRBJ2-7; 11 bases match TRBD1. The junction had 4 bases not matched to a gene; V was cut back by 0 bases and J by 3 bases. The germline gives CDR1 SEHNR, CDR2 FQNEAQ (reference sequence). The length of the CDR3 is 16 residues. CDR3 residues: CASSLAGTGGNYEQYF. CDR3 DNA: TGTGCCAGCAGCTTAGCCGGGACAGGGGGTAACTACGAGCAGTACTTC.

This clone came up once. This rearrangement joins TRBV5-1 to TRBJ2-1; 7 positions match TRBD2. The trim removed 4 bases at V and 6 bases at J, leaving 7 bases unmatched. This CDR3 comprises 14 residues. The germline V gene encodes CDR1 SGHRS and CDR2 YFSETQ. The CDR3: CASSLRTSFNEQFF. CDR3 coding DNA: TGCGCCAGCAGCCTCCGGACTAGTTTCAATGAGCAGTTCTTC.

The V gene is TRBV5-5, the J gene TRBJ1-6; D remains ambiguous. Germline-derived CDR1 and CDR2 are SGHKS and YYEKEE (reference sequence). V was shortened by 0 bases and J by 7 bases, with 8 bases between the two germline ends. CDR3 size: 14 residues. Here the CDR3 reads CASSLGPRNSPLHF. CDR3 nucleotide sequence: TGTGCCAGCAGCTTGGGCCCGAGGAATTCACCCCTCCACTTT.

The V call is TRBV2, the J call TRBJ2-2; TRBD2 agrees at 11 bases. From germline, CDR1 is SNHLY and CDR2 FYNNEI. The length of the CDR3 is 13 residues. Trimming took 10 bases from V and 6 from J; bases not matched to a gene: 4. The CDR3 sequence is CATLAGVAGELFF. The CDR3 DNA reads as TGTGCCACACTAGCGGGAGTGGCCGGGGAGCTGTTTTTT.

Here the CDR3 reads CASRASLGGDYGYTF. The CDR3 bases are TGTGCCAGCAGAGCCTCCCTTGGGGGGGACTATGGCTACACCTTC. The rearrangement uses TRBV6-5 and TRBJ1-2; the D gene is possibly TRBD1 (5 bases). CDR1 MNHEY and CDR2 SVGAGI come from the germline V gene. The CDR3 extends over 15 amino acids. V lost 6 bases, J lost 3 bases, and 17 bases lay in between.

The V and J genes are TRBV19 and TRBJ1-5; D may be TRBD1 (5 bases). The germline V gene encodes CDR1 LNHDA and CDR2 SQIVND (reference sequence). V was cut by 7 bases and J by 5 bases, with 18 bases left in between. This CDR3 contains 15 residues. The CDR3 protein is CASTMGQGYYQPQHF. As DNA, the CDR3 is TGTGCCAGTACGATGGGGCAGGGTTATTATCAGCCCCAGCATTTT.

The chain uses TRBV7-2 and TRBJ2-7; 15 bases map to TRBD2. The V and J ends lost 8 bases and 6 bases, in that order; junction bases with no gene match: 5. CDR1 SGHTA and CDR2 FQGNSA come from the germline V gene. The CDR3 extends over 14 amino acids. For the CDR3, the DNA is TGTGCCAGCCGGACTAGCGGGGGGGCGGGCGAGCAGTACTTC. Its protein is CASRTSGGAGEQYF. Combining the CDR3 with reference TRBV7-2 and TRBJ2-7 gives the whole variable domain GAGVSQSPSNKVTEKGKDVELRCDPISGHTALYWYRQSLGQGLEFLIYFQGNSAPDKSGLPSDRFSAERTGGSVSTLTIQRTQQEDSAVYLCASRTSGGAGEQYFGPGTRLTVT.

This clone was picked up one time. The CDR3 loop reads CASSGGGLYQETQYF. The CDR3 DNA is TGTGCCAGCAGTGGTGGGGGCTTGTACCAAGAGACCCAGTACTTC. V and J are TRBV27 and TRBJ2-5; D might be TRBD1 (6 bases). The germline V and J ends were trimmed by 5 bases and 0 bases, with 13 bases remaining between them. CDR1 is MNHEY and CDR2 is SMNVEV in the germline V gene (reference sequence). The CDR3 has 15 amino acids.

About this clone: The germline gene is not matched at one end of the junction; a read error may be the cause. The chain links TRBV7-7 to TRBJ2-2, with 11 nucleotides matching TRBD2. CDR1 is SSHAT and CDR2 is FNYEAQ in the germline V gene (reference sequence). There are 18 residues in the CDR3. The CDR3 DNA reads TGTGCTAGCAGCTTATCCACCCCGGGACTAGCGGATACCGGGGAGCTGTTTTTT. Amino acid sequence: CASSLSTPGLADTGELFF.

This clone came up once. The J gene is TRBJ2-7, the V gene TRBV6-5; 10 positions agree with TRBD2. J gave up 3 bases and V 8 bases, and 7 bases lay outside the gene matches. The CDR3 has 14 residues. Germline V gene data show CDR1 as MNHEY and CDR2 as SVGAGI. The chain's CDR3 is CASQRVAGGYEQYF. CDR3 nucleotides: TGTGCCAGCCAAAGGGTAGCGGGAGGCTACGAGCAGTACTTC.

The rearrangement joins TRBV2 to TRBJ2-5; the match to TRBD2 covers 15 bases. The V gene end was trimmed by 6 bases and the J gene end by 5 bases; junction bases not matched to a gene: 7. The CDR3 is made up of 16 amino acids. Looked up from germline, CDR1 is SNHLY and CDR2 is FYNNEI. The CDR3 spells CASRGLAGGLRETQYF. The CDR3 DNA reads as TGTGCCAGCAGGGGACTAGCGGGAGGCTTACGGGAGACCCAGTACTTC.

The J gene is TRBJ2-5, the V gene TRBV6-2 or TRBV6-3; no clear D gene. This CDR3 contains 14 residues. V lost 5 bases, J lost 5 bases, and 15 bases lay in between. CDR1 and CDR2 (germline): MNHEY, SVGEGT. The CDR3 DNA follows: TGTGCCAGCAGTACTCCCGGTGGTTCGGAGACCCAGTACTTC. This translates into CASSTPGGSETQYF.

The CDR3 DNA reads as TGCGCCAGCAGTCCGGACAGGGTCTCGAAGGATGGCTACACCTTC. Translated, it gives CASSPDRVSKDGYTF. The chain employs TRBV10-1 and TRBJ1-2, with 8 bases that match TRBD1. In germline, CDR1 is WNHNN, CDR2 SYGVQD (reference sequence). The CDR3 is 15 residues long. Trimming cost V 5 bases and J 6 bases; bases outside gene matches: 11.

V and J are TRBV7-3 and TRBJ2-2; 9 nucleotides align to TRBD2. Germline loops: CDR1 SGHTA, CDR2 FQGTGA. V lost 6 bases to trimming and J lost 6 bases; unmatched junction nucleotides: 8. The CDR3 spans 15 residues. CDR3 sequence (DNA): TGTGCCAGCAGTAGGGTAGCGGGGGTATCCGGGGAGCTGTTTTTT. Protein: CASSRVAGVSGELFF.

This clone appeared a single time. CDR3 amino acids: CASSRERANYGYTF. In nucleotides, the CDR3 is TGTGCCAGCAGTCGAGAGCGCGCGAACTATGGCTACACCTTC. V gene TRBV28 combines with J gene TRBJ1-2, with D hard to call. Germline assignment: CDR1 MDHEN and CDR2 SYDVKM. V lost 5 bases, J lost 2 bases, and 12 bases lay in between. The CDR3 covers 14 residues.

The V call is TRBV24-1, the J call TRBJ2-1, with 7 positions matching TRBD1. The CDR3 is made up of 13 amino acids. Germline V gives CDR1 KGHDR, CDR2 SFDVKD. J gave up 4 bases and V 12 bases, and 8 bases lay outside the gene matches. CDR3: CAVQGTAYNEQFF. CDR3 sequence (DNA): TGTGCCGTACAAGGGACAGCATACAATGAGCAGTTCTTC.

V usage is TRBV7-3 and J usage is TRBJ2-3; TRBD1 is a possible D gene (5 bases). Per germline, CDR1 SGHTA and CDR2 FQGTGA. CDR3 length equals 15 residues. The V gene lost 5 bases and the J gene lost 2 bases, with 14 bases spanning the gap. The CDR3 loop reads CASSPVRVSTDTQYF. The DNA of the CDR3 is TGTGCCAGCAGCCCCGTCAGGGTCTCCACAGATACGCAGTATTTT.

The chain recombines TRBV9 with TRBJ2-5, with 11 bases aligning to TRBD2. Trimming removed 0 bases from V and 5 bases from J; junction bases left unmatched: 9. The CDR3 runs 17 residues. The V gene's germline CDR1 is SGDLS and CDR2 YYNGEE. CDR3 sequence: CASSVGMVAGGIETQYF. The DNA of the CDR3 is TGTGCCAGCAGCGTAGGGATGGTAGCGGGGGGGATTGAGACCCAGTACTTC.

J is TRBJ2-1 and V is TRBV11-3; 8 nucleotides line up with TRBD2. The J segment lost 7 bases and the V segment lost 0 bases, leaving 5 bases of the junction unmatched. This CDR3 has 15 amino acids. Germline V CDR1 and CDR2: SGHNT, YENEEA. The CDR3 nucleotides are TGTGCCAGCAGCTTAGACGGGGGGGCTCGTAATGAGCAGTTCTTC. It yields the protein CASSLDGGARNEQFF.

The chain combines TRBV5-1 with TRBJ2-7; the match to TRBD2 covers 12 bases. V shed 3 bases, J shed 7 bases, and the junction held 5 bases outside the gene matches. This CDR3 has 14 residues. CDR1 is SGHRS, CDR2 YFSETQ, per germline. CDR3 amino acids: CASSSSGGAGEQYF. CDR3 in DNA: TGCGCCAGCAGCTCTAGCGGGGGGGCTGGTGAGCAGTACTTC. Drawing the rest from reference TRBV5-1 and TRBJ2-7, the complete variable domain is KAGVTQTPRYLIKTRGQQVTLSCSPISGHRSVSWYQQTPGQGLQFLFEYFSETQRNKGNFPGRFSGRQFSNSRSEMNVSTLELGDSALYLCASSSSGGAGEQYFGPGTRLTVT.

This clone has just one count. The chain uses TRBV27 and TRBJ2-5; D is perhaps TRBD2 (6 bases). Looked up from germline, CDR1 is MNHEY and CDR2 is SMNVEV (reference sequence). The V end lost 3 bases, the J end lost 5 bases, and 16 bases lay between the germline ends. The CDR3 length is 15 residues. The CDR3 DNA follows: TGTGCCAGCAGTTTCGCGGGATCGGTACGGGAGACCCAGTACTTC. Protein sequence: CASSFAGSVRETQYF.